This TCR beta chain originates from a study of cytomegalovirus exposure and HLA in healthy donors. Findings of the study overall: A highly shared variant cluster was judged a likely technical artifact.

The primer mix had 60 Vbeta and 13 Jbeta primers. Profiling relied on immunoSEQ multiplex PCR, and the TCRdb table lists in-frame clones only, not all of them. The table records 110,000 to 150,000 clones, approximately 84% of them present only once. Donors showed nominal health when sampled, although they likely had unrecorded immune exposures. The CDR3 has 13 amino acids. V shed 3 bases and J 4 bases; nucleotides not matched to a gene: 3. CDR1 and CDR2 (germline): SGDLS, YYNGEE. As to this clone: The target antigen is unknown.

Sequencing was done on a sample of PBMCs. The chain links TRBV9 to TRBJ2-5; 7 bases align to TRBD1. This clonotype originated in an older woman in good health and CMV-seropositive. CDR3 amino acids: CASSARQGETQYF. CDR3 coding DNA: TGTGCCAGCAGCGCGAGACAGGGAGAGACCCAGTACTTC.